The 26 T cell receptor beta chains given below trace back to one sample, sequenced in a study of molecular identifiers for immune sequencing clone quantification. TCRdb analysed the PCR reads with MiXCR anew, one entry per CDR3 protein. The data show some 65,000 distinct CDR3 sequences, 18% seen once. Sequenced input: naive CD8+ T cells from blood, with Jurkat cell RNA spiked in. The sample's subset: FACS-sorted CD8+CD4-CCR7+CD45RA+ naive T cells. These TCRs come from a human donor in good health. Some libraries in this study had Jurkat cell RNA spiked in.

This clonotype has ten or more counts. This chain links TRBV6-1 with TRBJ1-1, with a possible D match to TRBD1 (5 bases). Trimming took 7 bases from V and 4 from J, leaving 13 bases between them. Germline CDR1 reads MNHNS; CDR2 reads SASEGT. This CDR3 is built from 13 residues. The CDR3 nucleotides read TGTGCCAGCATGCAGGGATCGAGCACTGAAGCTTTCTTT. Translating gives CASMQGSSTEAFF.

The chain recombines TRBV23-1 with TRBJ2-7; D unresolved. TRBV23-1 carries the ORF label, with uncertain function. Trimming took off 0 bases at V and 1 base at J, with 7 bases between the two ends. The CDR3 runs 14 residues. CDR3 residues: CASSQSTPSYEQYF. The CDR3 DNA reads as TGCGCCAGCAGTCAATCTACTCCATCCTACGAGCAGTACTTC.

This clonotype was counted only a few times. The CDR3 bases are TGCGCCAGCAGCCAAGACTCGAGGGACTACGAGCAGTACTTC. Translation: CASSQDSRDYEQYF. The J gene is TRBJ2-7, the V gene TRBV4-3, with D possibly TRBD2 on 5 matching bases. V lost 0 bases, J lost 3 bases, and 9 bases lay in between. Germline CDR1 is LGHNA and CDR2 is YSLEER. The CDR3 has 14 amino acids.

This clonotype was seen ten or more times. This sequence joins TRBV28 and TRBJ1-2; D gene uncertain. Germline V gene lookup returns CDR1 MDHEN and CDR2 SYDVKM. The CDR3 length is 11 residues. The germline V and J ends were trimmed by 2 bases and 7 bases, with 5 bases remaining between them. CDR3 protein: CASSLLGGYTF. The CDR3 DNA reads as TGTGCCAGCAGTTTACTTGGTGGCTACACCTTC.

This clonotype was seen a few times. Here the CDR3 DNA reads TGTGCCAGCAGGACCGGGTACACTGAAGCTTTCTTT. Amino acids: CASRTGYTEAFF. The chain recombines TRBV27 with TRBJ1-1; D not certain. The CDR3 is 12 amino acids. Trimming removed 6 bases from V and 3 bases from J, with 8 bases in between. Germline V CDR1 and CDR2: MNHEY, SMNVEV (reference sequence).

The CDR3 sequence: CSVVGLAGDNEQFF. In DNA form, the CDR3 reads TGCAGCGTTGTCGGACTAGCGGGGGACAATGAGCAGTTCTTC. This rearrangement joins TRBV29-1 to TRBJ2-1, with 13 bases aligning to TRBD2. The CDR3 spans 14 residues. Germline lookup yields CDR1 SQVTM and CDR2 ANQGSEA. V was clipped by 4 bases and J by 5 bases; unmatched bases: 2.

The table lists this clonotype with many counts. The rearrangement joins TRBV7-9 to TRBJ1-3; D is unresolved. Trimming took off 3 bases at V and 6 bases at J, with 12 bases between the two ends. This CDR3 is built from 14 residues. Germline CDR1 SEHNR, CDR2 FQNEAQ (reference sequence). CDR3 amino acids: CASSFLLRENTIYF. DNA for the CDR3: TGTGCCAGCAGCTTCCTCCTCCGGGAAAACACCATATATTTT. The complete variable domain, with remaining parts taken from reference TRBV7-9 and TRBJ1-3, reads DTGVSQNPRHKITKRGQNVTFRCDPISEHNRLYWYRQTLGQGPEFLTYFQNEAQLEKSRLLSDRFSAERPKGSFSTLEIQRTEQGDSAMYLCASSFLLRENTIYFGEGSWLTVV.

CDR3: CASSVVTGGEYEQYF. CDR3 DNA: TGCGCCAGCAGCGTGGTGACAGGGGGCGAATACGAGCAGTACTTC. The chain has TRBV5-1 and TRBJ2-7, with 10 bases that match TRBD1. V was pared by 4 bases and J by 4 bases, with 8 bases of the junction left unmatched. CDR3 length: 15 amino acids. In germline, CDR1 is SGHRS, CDR2 YFSETQ.

This clonotype was seen repeatedly, ten times or more. The CDR3 nucleotides are TGCAGTGCTTTTCCATACAGGGGGCCAAACACTGAAGCTTTCTTT. Protein product: CSAFPYRGPNTEAFF. This rearrangement joins TRBV20-1 to TRBJ1-1; 9 bases agree with TRBD1. V lost 5 bases and J lost 2; bases outside the gene matches: 9. Germline CDR1 is DFQATT and CDR2 is SNEGSKA (reference sequence). The CDR3 covers 15 residues.

The chain joins TRBV4-1 to TRBJ2-1; D remains unclear. This CDR3 is built from 17 residues. Germline loops: CDR1 MGHRA, CDR2 YSYEKL. The V gene lost 0 bases and the J gene lost 2 bases, with 14 bases spanning the gap. In DNA form, the CDR3 reads TGCGCCAGCAGCCAAGAGGTCGTAGGCTCTCCCTACAATGAGCAGTTCTTC. It codes for CASSQEVVGSPYNEQFF.

This clonotype has a count of ten or more. The chain joins TRBV7-2 to TRBJ2-7; 10 bases match TRBD1. The CDR3 sequence is 15 residues long. Germline V gene sequence: CDR1 SGHTA, CDR2 FQGNSA. After removal of 5 bases from V and 5 bases from J, the junction contained 9 bases not matched to a gene. This CDR3 reads CASSLTRDRGHEQYF. CDR3 coding DNA: TGTGCCAGCAGCCTAACCCGGGACAGGGGCCACGAGCAGTACTTC.

The chain couples TRBV13 to TRBJ2-2; D is undetermined. The V end was cut by 0 bases, the J end by 2 bases, with 13 bases between. The CDR3 spans 17 residues. From germline, CDR1 is PRHDT and CDR2 FYEKMQ (reference sequence). The CDR3 protein is CASSLGRLFFNTGELFF. DNA of the CDR3: TGTGCCAGCAGCTTAGGCAGACTGTTTTTCAACACCGGGGAGCTGTTTTTT.

This clonotype occurred many times. The chain joins TRBV4-1 to TRBJ2-7; D possibly uses TRBD1 or TRBD2 (5 bases each). The CDR3 is 15 amino acids. CDR1 and CDR2 from the germline V gene are MGHRA and YSYEKL. V lost 1 base and J 2 bases, leaving 12 bases between the germline ends. CDR3 residues: CASSQVGVRAYEQYF. The CDR3 nucleotides are TGCGCCAGCAGCCAAGTGGGGGTCCGAGCCTACGAGCAGTACTTC.

There are many counts of this clonotype. The genes are TRBV7-9 and TRBJ2-3; D could derive from TRBD1 or TRBD2 (5 bases each). Germline values: CDR1 SEHNR, CDR2 FQNEAQ (reference sequence). Trimming left V 4 bases short and J 2 bases short, with 13 bases between. This CDR3 region has 15 residues. CDR3 residues: CASSWDPMPTDTQYF. In DNA form, the CDR3 reads TGTGCCAGCAGCTGGGACCCGATGCCCACAGATACGCAGTATTTT.

The chain is built from TRBV6-5 and TRBJ2-7, with TRBD2 matching over 8 bases. The CDR3 has 17 amino acids. Germline CDR1 reads MNHEY; CDR2 reads SVGAGI. J lost 7 bases, V lost 5 bases, and 19 bases had no gene match. In nucleotides, the CDR3 is TGTGCCAGCAGTACTCATGGAGAGACGGGACTAGAGGATGAGCAGTACTTC. Protein: CASSTHGETGLEDEQYF.

Ten or more counts support this clonotype. The V and J genes are TRBV20-1 and TRBJ2-7; D is uncertain. This CDR3 spans 16 amino acids. Trimming took 0 bases from V and 0 from J, leaving 15 bases between them. The germline V gene has CDR1 DFQATT and CDR2 SNEGSKA (reference sequence). The CDR3 DNA reads TGCAGTGCTAGAGATATTTCAGGAGTACTCTCCTACGAGCAGTACTTC. This encodes CSARDISGVLSYEQYF.

This clonotype was counted many times. The V call is TRBV24-1, the J call TRBJ2-1, with D unclear. Trimming left V 3 bases short and J 0 bases short, with 11 bases between. CDR3 length: 16 residues. Germline CDR1 reads KGHDR; CDR2 reads SFDVKD. Written as DNA, the CDR3 is TGTGCCACCAGTGATCCGTATATGGGCTCCTACAATGAGCAGTTCTTC. It is translated as CATSDPYMGSYNEQFF.

This clonotype has more than one count but fewer than ten. The rearrangement links TRBV20-1 to TRBJ2-1; TRBD1 might be the D (6 bases). V was pared by 3 bases and J by 6 bases, with 15 bases between. CDR1 DFQATT and CDR2 SNEGSKA come from the germline V gene (reference sequence). CDR3 length equals 14 residues. The CDR3 loop reads CSARVQGQFNEQFF. DNA of the CDR3: TGCAGTGCTAGGGTACAGGGTCAGTTCAATGAGCAGTTCTTC.

This clonotype was seen only a few times. The V gene is TRBV6-5, the J gene TRBJ2-2; no clear D gene. Trimming pared 7 bases from V and 4 bases from J, leaving 10 bases between. The length of the CDR3 is 13 residues. Germline V gene sequence: CDR1 MNHEY, CDR2 SVGAGI. The CDR3: CASTETATGELFF. DNA of the CDR3: TGTGCCAGCACAGAGACCGCCACCGGGGAGCTGTTTTTT.

This clonotype rates as medium-sized. CDR3 DNA: TGTGCCATCAGTGAGGTTGGGACTAGCGGGTCCGGGGGAGATACGCAGTATTTT. Amino acids: CAISEVGTSGSGGDTQYF. The chain has TRBV10-3 and TRBJ2-3, with TRBD2 matching 12 bases. CDR1 ENHRY and CDR2 SYGVKD come from the germline V gene. The length of the CDR3 is 18 residues. V lost 2 bases and J lost 5; bases outside the gene matches: 11.

There are many counts of this clonotype. The V gene is TRBV10-3, the J gene TRBJ1-6, with 7 bases matching TRBD1. This CDR3 region has 14 residues. CDR1 is ENHRY, CDR2 SYGVKD, per germline. V lost 8 bases, J lost 7 bases, and 8 bases stayed unmatched. The CDR3 here is CAIGLGQINSPLHF. Here the CDR3 DNA reads TGTGCCATCGGGTTGGGACAGATAAATTCACCCCTCCACTTT.

This chain links TRBV20-1 with TRBJ1-2; D not resolved. CDR1 and CDR2 from the germline V gene are DFQATT and SNEGSKA (reference sequence). V lost 6 bases and J lost 3, with 11 bases in between. This CDR3 has 12 amino acids. In DNA form, the CDR3 reads TGCAGTGCGCCGGTAGTGGACTATGGCTACACCTTC. Translated: CSAPVVDYGYTF.

This clonotype has more than one count but fewer than ten. V gene TRBV14 combines with J gene TRBJ2-3; D gene unclear. CDR3 length: 14 residues. V lost 5 bases and J lost 7, with 16 bases in between. From germline, CDR1 is SGHDN and CDR2 FVKESK. The CDR3 DNA follows: TGTGCCAGCAGCGACACCCCCCTAGGAAATACGCAGTATTTT. This encodes CASSDTPLGNTQYF.

Details on this clonotype: It may be a read error: a sequence one base away is much more abundant. The J gene is TRBJ2-7, the V gene TRBV29-1; D not resolved. Trimming pared 2 bases from V and 1 base from J, leaving 9 bases between. Germline CDR1 is SQVTM and CDR2 is ANQGSEA. The CDR3 has 13 amino acids. In nucleotides, the CDR3 is TGCAGCGTTGAATTGGCCGGATCCTACGAGCAGTACTTC. Its translation is CSVELAGSYEQYF.

Sample share makes this clonotype medium-sized (0.01 to 0.1%). The chain recombines TRBV7-2 with TRBJ2-3; 7 bases agree with TRBD2. Germline trimming cut 3 bases from V and 2 bases from J; bases unmatched to any gene: 5. Germline lookup yields CDR1 SGHTA and CDR2 FQGNSA. This CDR3 has 15 residues. CDR3 DNA sequence: TGTGCCAGCAGCTTTGATAGCGGGTCCACAGATACGCAGTATTTT. This gives the protein CASSFDSGSTDTQYF.

Of note for this clonotype: This may come from a read error, since a much larger clone is one base off. This chain uses TRBV7-9 with TRBJ1-4, with 8 bases that match TRBD1. The CDR3 is 15 residues long. CDR1 is SEHNR, CDR2 FQNEAQ, per germline (reference sequence). The CDR3 protein is CVSSSVTGDYEKLFF. The CDR3 coding sequence is TGTGTCAGCAGCTCGGTGACAGGGGATTATGAAAAACTGTTTTTT.